The T cell receptor (beta chain) under discussion was sequenced for a study of T cells after yellow fever vaccination. Study conclusions and caveats: Post-booster reappearance was seen for most primary-vaccination clones (about 96% CD4, around 90% CD8). Shared CD4/CD8 clonotypes were a small share, likely from convergent recombination.

This clonotype appeared a few times. The target antigen is unknown. Trimming took 1 base from V and 6 from J; bases not matched to a gene: 4. Germline V gene sequence: CDR1 KGHDR, CDR2 SFDVKD. CDR3 length: 16 residues. Conversion of TCR transcripts into cDNA relied on 5'RACE template switching, which added a universal primer site and UMIs. TCRdb passed the 5' RACE reads through MiXCR, listing each CDR3 protein once. Found here are roughly 500,000 distinct CDR3 sequences, 15% to 20% of them singletons; the top ten hold roughly 13%. The V gene is TRBV24-1, the J gene TRBJ2-2; 10 bases are shared with TRBD2. This clonotype was sampled from a man in his thirties or forties who received the YFV17D yellow fever vaccine. Material: PBMCs, obtained 15 days after the yellow fever booster vaccination. The chain's CDR3 is CATSDFSGTSAGELFF. DNA of the CDR3: TGTGCCACCAGTGATTTCTCCGGGACTAGCGCCGGGGAGCTGTTTTTT.